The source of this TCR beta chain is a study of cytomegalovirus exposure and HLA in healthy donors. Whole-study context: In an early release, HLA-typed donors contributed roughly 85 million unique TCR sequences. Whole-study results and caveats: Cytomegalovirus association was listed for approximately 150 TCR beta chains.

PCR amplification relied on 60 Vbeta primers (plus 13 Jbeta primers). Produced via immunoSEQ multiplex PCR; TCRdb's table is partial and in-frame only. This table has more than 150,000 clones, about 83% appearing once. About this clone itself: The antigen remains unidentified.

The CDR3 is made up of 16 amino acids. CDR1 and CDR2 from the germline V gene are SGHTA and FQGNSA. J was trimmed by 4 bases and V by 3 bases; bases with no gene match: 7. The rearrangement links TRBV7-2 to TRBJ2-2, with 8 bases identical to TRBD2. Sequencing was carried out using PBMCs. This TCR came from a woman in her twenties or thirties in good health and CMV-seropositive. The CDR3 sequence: CASSFGGERPTGELFF. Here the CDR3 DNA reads TGTGCCAGCAGCTTCGGGGGGGAAAGGCCCACCGGGGAGCTGTTTTTT.